The present entry profiles one TCR beta chain with its context. Its antigen is still unknown. These data belong to a study of T cell responses to AZD1222 COVID-19 vaccine. Overall study results and limits: Just a handful of AZD1222 recipients tested seropositive at baseline. Once two AZD1222 doses were given, Spike-specific TCR breadth and depth went up.

This CDR3 is built from 14 residues. Per the germline V gene, CDR1 is ENHRY and CDR2 is SYGVKD. J lost 4 bases, V lost 7 bases, and 7 bases had no gene match. The assay was immunoSEQ multiplex PCR, and TCRdb's table has in-frame clones only and misses some. Among 95,000 to 100,000 clones, roughly 87% were seen once, and the ten largest hold approximately 15%. The chain couples TRBV10-3 to TRBJ2-3; TRBD1 matches 8 bases. The sequences come from peripheral blood, collected on day 0 of AZD1222 vaccination. The sequence was collected from an adult in good health. The CDR3 nucleotides are TGTGCCATCACTCCGGGACAGGTCCCAGATACGCAGTATTTT. Residues: CAITPGQVPDTQYF.